Each of the 18 T cell receptor beta chains below was sequenced from the same sample in a study of T cells in Graves' hyperthyroidism and ophthalmopathy. Researchers took RNA transcripts and amplified the TCR beta CDR3 regions from them. First-round RT-PCR targeting the TCR CDR3 was performed with the HTBI primer set. Each CDR3 protein gets one entry after TCRdb re-called the multiplex PCR reads with MiXCR. The sample comprises hundreds of thousands of distinct CDR3 sequences, roughly 14% of which are singletons, and 4.3% rests with the top ten. Sequencing input: blood. These TCRs come from a woman aged 40 to 50 with Graves' ophthalmopathy.

To note about this clonotype: This may be a read error, as it is one base from a much larger clone. V usage is TRBV11-2 and J usage is TRBJ1-1, with D unclear. The V gene's germline CDR1 is SGHAT and CDR2 FQNNGV. V was pared by 1 base and J by 1 base, with 13 bases between. The CDR3 length is 16 residues. CDR3 amino acids: CASSLGEMGRNTEAFF. Written as DNA, the CDR3 is TGTGCCAGCAGCTTAGGGGAGATGGGTCGGAACACTGAAGCTTTCTTT.

This clonotype was recorded a few times. A much larger clonotype is one base distant, so this may be a read error. The chain employs TRBV28 and TRBJ1-2; the D gene is possibly TRBD1 (6 bases). There are 14 residues in the CDR3. Trimming shortened V by 10 bases and J by 3 bases, and 18 bases separated the two germline ends. CDR1 and CDR2 (germline): MDHEN, SYDVKM. This CDR3 is CAILSRGSYYGYTF. Written as DNA, the CDR3 is TGTGCCATCCTATCCAGGGGAAGCTACTATGGCTACACCTTC.

This clonotype was seen at least ten times. J is TRBJ2-5 and V is TRBV12-3 or TRBV12-4; TRBD2 matches 14 bases. J was trimmed by 5 bases and V by 5 bases; bases with no gene match: 7. The CDR3 covers 16 residues. The CDR3 coding sequence is TGTGCCAGCAGTCCGACTAGCGGGAGGGCAGGGGAGACCCAGTACTTC. Amino acids: CASSPTSGRAGETQYF.

This clonotype was observed at least ten times. The chain combines TRBV6-2 or TRBV6-3 with TRBJ2-6; possibly TRBD1 for D (7 bases). The CDR3 sequence is 18 residues long. The germline CDR1 and CDR2 sequences are MNHEY and SVGEGT. V dropped 2 bases and J dropped 0 bases, with 14 bases sitting between them. CDR3 sequence: CASSYEGQGGSGANVLTF. The CDR3 DNA reads TGTGCCAGCAGTTACGAAGGGCAGGGGGGCTCTGGGGCCAACGTCCTGACTTTC.

This clonotype was found many times. The chain uses TRBV3-1 and TRBJ1-1, with D tentatively TRBD1 (5 bases). The CDR3 extends over 13 amino acids. Germline CDR1 and CDR2: LGHDT and YNNKEL (reference sequence). Trimming removed 3 bases at V and 7 bases at J, with 12 bases between. This CDR3 reads CASSQRRGGEAFF. CDR3 sequence (DNA): TGTGCCAGCAGCCAGCGGCGGGGGGGTGAAGCTTTCTTT.

This clonotype was seen many times. The chain employs TRBV28 and TRBJ2-7; weak D call: TRBD1 (7 bases). There are 15 residues in the CDR3. With 6 bases removed from V and 1 base from J, the gap between germline ends came to 16 bases. Germline lookup yields CDR1 MDHEN and CDR2 SYDVKM. CDR3 coding DNA: TGTGCCAGCAGCCCAGGGGGGAAAGGGTCCTACGAGCAGTACTTC. This encodes CASSPGGKGSYEQYF.

The CDR3 nucleotides read TGTGCCAGCAGCCCCAGAGTTGGGCAGGTCCAAGAGACCCAGTACTTC. Amino acids: CASSPRVGQVQETQYF. The rearrangement uses TRBV9 and TRBJ2-5; D gene unclear. The V end lost 4 bases, the J end lost 1 base, and 17 bases lay between the germline ends. Germline CDR1 and CDR2: SGDLS and YYNGEE. This CDR3 contains 16 residues.

This clonotype was picked up many times. This chain links TRBV19 with TRBJ1-1, with no clear D. Germline lookup yields CDR1 LNHDA and CDR2 SQIVND (reference sequence). This CDR3 comprises 12 residues. V was trimmed by 5 bases and J by 1 base, leaving 5 bases between them. Written as DNA, the CDR3 is TGTGCCAGTAGTGGGCAGAACACTGAAGCTTTCTTT. It specifies CASSGQNTEAFF.

This clonotype was recorded many times. The chain combines TRBV29-1 with TRBJ2-5; unclear D gene. The CDR3 totals 12 residues. Germline values: CDR1 SQVTM, CDR2 ANQGSEA. Trimming stripped 2 bases from V and 3 bases from J, with 7 bases between. In DNA form, the CDR3 reads TGCAGCGTTGAAAAGGCCAAAGAGACCCAGTACTTC. This translates into CSVEKAKETQYF.

This clonotype was seen more than once but under ten times. The chain carries TRBV11-2 and TRBJ2-6; possibly TRBD2 for D (6 bases). Trimming shortened V by 4 bases and J by 0 bases, and 16 bases separated the two germline ends. Looked up from germline, CDR1 is SGHAT and CDR2 is FQNNGV. This CDR3 contains 18 residues. The CDR3 reads CASSSPGLSSSGANVLTF. The CDR3 DNA sequence: TGTGCCAGCAGCTCCCCGGGACTCAGTAGCTCTGGGGCCAACGTCCTGACTTTC.

The rearrangement uses TRBV13 and TRBJ2-3, with 10 bases matching TRBD2. J lost 4 bases, V lost 5 bases, and 12 bases had no gene match. The CDR3 runs 17 residues. From germline, CDR1 is PRHDT and CDR2 FYEKMQ (reference sequence). The CDR3 sequence is CASSASRAGGQPDTQYF. In DNA, the CDR3 is TGTGCCAGCAGCGCTTCGCGAGCGGGAGGGCAGCCAGATACGCAGTATTTT.

V usage is TRBV20-1 and J usage is TRBJ2-7; possible D gene TRBD2, 5 bases. The CDR3 is made up of 15 amino acids. The germline V gene has CDR1 DFQATT and CDR2 SNEGSKA (reference sequence). V lost 3 bases and J 0 bases, leaving 15 bases between the germline ends. The CDR3 DNA sequence: TGCAGTGCTAGCGGGGTACTTCCCAGCTCCTACGAGCAGTACTTC. The encoded protein is CSASGVLPSSYEQYF.

This clonotype was detected ten times or more. The chain carries TRBV29-1 and TRBJ2-7; D remains unclear. This CDR3 comprises 12 residues. The V gene's germline CDR1 is SQVTM and CDR2 ANQGSEA. The V end was cut by 4 bases, the J end by 0 bases, with 7 bases between. CDR3 region: CSVGSHSYEQYF. The CDR3 DNA follows: TGCAGCGTTGGTAGCCACTCCTACGAGCAGTACTTC.

DNA for the CDR3: TGTGCCACCTCAGTTGCCGCTGAAGCTTTCTTT. Encoded protein: CATSVAAEAFF. This chain links TRBV10-3 with TRBJ1-1; no firm D call. The CDR3 has 11 residues. The V and J ends lost 10 bases and 6 bases respectively, with 12 bases between them. The germline CDR1 and CDR2 sequences are ENHRY and SYGVKD.

The rearrangement links TRBV11-1 to TRBJ1-1; TRBD1 agrees at 9 bases. CDR1 SGHAT and CDR2 FQDESV come from the germline V gene (reference sequence). The CDR3 length is 14 residues. Losses at the gene ends were 7 bases for V and 8 bases for J; bases not matched to a gene: 11. The DNA of the CDR3 is TGTGCCAGCAAGACGGGACAGGGAAGTACAGAAGCTTTCTTT. It codes for CASKTGQGSTEAFF.

This clonotype appeared once. The chain combines TRBV6-1 with TRBJ2-7; 10 bases are a match to TRBD1. CDR1 is MNHNS, CDR2 SASEGT, per germline. The V segment lost 9 bases and the J segment 5 bases; nucleotides outside the gene matches: 4. This CDR3 has 12 residues. CDR3 region: CASRQGANEQYF. CDR3 nucleotide sequence: TGTGCCAGTCGACAGGGGGCGAACGAGCAGTACTTC.

This clonotype was recorded many times. The chain joins TRBV28 to TRBJ1-1, with D uncertain. From germline, CDR1 is MDHEN and CDR2 SYDVKM. This CDR3 spans 14 amino acids. The V gene lost 2 bases and the J gene lost 5 bases, with 12 bases spanning the gap. The DNA of the CDR3 is TGTGCCAGCAGTTTAGCTAAGGGAGGGACTGAAGCTTTCTTT. Its protein product is CASSLAKGGTEAFF.

This clonotype has more than one count but fewer than ten. The junction differs from germline at one of its ends, possibly a read error. V usage is TRBV6-1 and J usage is TRBJ2-7; tentative D call: TRBD1 (5 bases). The CDR3 totals 12 residues. Germline V lookup: CDR1 MNHNS, CDR2 SASEGT. This CDR3 is CASSGSTSEPGF. CDR3 bases: TGTGCCAGCAGTGGATCAACGTCGGAACCAGGGTTC.